This T cell receptor (beta chain) came from a study of radiotherapy plus CTLA-4 blockade in lung cancer. About the study: In about 20% of patients, objective responses were seen; roughly 28% had disease control. Study-level findings and limits: Among reported predictors of response, early blood T cell clone dynamics with interferon-beta performed best.

In chemo-refractory metastatic non-small-cell lung cancer, patients got ipilimumab CTLA-4 blockade together with focal radiation. The protocol was immunoSEQ multiplex PCR, while the TCRdb copy is restricted to in-frame clones and leaves out a portion. The sample contains over 100,000 clones, 80% to 90% of which appear only once. Details on this clone: The antigen remains unidentified.

In germline, CDR1 is MNHNS, CDR2 SASEGT. V trimming: 5 bases; J trimming: 3 bases; junction bases outside the gene matches: 5. The CDR3 extends over 15 amino acids. The receptor comes from a human donor with non-small cell lung cancer that progressed on radiotherapy plus ipilimumab. The sequenced sample was peripheral blood, obtained from a patient treated with radiotherapy plus ipilimumab. The genes are TRBV6-1 and TRBJ1-5; 9 bases agree with TRBD1. The CDR3 DNA follows: TGTGCCAGCAGTCGGACAGGGGCCAACAATCAGCCCCAGCATTTT. The encoded protein is CASSRTGANNQPQHF.